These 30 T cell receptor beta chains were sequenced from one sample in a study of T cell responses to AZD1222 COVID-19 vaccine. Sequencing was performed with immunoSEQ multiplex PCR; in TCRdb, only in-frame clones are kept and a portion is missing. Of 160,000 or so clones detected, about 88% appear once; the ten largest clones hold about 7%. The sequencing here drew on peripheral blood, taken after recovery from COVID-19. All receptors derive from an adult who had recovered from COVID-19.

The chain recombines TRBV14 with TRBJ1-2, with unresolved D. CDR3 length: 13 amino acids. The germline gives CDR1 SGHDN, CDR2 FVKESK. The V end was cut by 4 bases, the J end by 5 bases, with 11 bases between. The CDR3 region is CASSLRIGYGYTF. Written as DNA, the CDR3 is TGTGCCAGCAGCCTACGGATAGGGTATGGCTACACCTTC. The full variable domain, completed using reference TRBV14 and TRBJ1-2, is EAGVTQFPSHSVIEKGQTVTLRCDPISGHDNLYWYRRVMGKEIKFLLHFVKESKQDESGMPNNRFLAERTGGTYSTLKVQPAELEDSGVYFCASSLRIGYGYTFGSGTRLTVV.

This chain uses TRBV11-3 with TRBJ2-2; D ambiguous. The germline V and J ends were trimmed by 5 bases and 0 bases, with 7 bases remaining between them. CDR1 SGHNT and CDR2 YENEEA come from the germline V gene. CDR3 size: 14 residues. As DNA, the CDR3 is TGTGCCAGCAGCCGAGAGCCGAACACCGGGGAGCTGTTTTTT. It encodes CASSREPNTGELFF.

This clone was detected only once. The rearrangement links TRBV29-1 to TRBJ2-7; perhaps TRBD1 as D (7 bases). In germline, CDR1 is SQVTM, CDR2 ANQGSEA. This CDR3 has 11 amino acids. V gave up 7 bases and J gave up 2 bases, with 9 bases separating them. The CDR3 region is CSGGTAYEQYF. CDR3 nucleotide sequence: TGCAGCGGCGGGACAGCCTACGAGCAGTACTTC.

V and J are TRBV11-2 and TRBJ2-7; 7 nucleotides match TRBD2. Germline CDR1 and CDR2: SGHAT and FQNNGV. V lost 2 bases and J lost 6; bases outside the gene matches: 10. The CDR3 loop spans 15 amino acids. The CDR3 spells CASSLRTRGNSEQYF. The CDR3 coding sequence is TGTGCCAGCAGCTTAAGGACTAGAGGGAACTCCGAGCAGTACTTC.

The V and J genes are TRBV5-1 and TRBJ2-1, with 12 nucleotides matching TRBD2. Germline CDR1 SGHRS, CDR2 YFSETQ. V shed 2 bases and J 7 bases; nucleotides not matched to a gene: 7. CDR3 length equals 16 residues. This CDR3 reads CASSLGASGRGNEQFF. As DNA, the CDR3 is TGCGCCAGCAGCTTAGGGGCTAGCGGGAGGGGAAATGAGCAGTTCTTC.

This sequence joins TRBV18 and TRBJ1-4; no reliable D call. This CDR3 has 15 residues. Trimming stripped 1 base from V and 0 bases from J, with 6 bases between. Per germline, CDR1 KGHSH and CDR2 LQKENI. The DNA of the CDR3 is TGTGCCAGCTCACCACAGCAGGCAACTAATGAAAAACTGTTTTTT. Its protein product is CASSPQQATNEKLFF.

Here the CDR3 reads CSVERVGVYGYTF. CDR3 DNA: TGCAGCGTTGAAAGGGTGGGGGTCTATGGCTACACCTTC. The chain has TRBV29-1 and TRBJ1-2, with TRBD1 as a possible D gene (5 bases). The CDR3 totals 13 residues. Germline V lookup: CDR1 SQVTM, CDR2 ANQGSEA. Trimming took off 2 bases at V and 4 bases at J, with 11 bases between the two ends.

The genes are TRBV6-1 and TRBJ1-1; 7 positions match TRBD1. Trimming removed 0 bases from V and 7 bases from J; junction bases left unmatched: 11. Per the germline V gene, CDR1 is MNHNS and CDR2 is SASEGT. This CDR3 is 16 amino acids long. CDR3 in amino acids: CASSEALRGPRSEAFF. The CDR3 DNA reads TGTGCCAGCAGTGAAGCGCTTAGGGGGCCCCGTAGTGAAGCTTTCTTT.

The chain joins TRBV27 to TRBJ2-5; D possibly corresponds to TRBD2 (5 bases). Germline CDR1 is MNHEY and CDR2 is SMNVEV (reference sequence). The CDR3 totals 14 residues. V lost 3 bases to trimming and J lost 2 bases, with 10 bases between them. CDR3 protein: CASSFQRKQETQYF. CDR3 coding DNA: TGTGCCAGCAGTTTCCAGCGGAAGCAAGAGACCCAGTACTTC.

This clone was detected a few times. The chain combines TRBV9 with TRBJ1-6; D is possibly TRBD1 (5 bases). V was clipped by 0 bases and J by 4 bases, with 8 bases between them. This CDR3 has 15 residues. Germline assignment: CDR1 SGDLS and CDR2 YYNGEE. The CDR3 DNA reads TGTGCCAGCAGCGTAGGATCAGGGTATAATTCACCCCTCCACTTT. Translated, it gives CASSVGSGYNSPLHF.

The CDR3 spells CASSLMGLTSGGTDTQYF. The DNA of the CDR3 is TGTGCCAGCAGCTTAATGGGGCTGACTAGCGGGGGCACAGATACGCAGTATTTT. The rearrangement joins TRBV7-3 to TRBJ2-3, with 11 bases that match TRBD2. The trim removed 1 base at V and 1 base at J, leaving 7 bases unmatched. Germline loops: CDR1 SGHTA, CDR2 FQGTGA. This CDR3 has 18 amino acids.

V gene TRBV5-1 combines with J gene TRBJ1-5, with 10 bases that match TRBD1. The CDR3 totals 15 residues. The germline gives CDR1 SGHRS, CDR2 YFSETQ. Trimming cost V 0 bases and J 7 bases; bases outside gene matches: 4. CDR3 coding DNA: TGCGCCAGCAGCTTGGCCGGGACAGGGGAACAGCCCCAGCATTTT. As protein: CASSLAGTGEQPQHF.

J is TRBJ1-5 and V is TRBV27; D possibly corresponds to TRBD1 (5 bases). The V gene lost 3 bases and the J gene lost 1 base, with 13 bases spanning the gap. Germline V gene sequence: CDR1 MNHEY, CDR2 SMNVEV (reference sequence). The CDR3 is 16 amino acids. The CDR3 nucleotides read TGTGCCAGCAGTTTCTTCGGACGGGGGAGCAATCAGCCCCAGCATTTT. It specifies CASSFFGRGSNQPQHF.

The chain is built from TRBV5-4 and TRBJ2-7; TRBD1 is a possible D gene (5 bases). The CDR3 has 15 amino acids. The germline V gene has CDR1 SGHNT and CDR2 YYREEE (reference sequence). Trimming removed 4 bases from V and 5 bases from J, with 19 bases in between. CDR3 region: CASSATGPGAHEQYF. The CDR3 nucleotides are TGTGCCAGCAGCGCCACCGGACCTGGGGCCCACGAGCAGTACTTC.

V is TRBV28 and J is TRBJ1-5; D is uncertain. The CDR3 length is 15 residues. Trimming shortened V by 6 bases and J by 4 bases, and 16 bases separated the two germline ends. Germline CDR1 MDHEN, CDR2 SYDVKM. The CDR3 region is CASRPGGSGNQPQHF. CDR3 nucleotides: TGTGCCAGCAGGCCGGGCGGGAGTGGAAATCAGCCCCAGCATTTT.

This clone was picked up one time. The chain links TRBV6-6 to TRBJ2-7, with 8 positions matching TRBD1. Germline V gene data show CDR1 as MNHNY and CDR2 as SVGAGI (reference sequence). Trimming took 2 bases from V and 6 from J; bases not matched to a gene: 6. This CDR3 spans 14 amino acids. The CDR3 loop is CASSYGQGAGEQYF. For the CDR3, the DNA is TGTGCCAGCAGTTACGGTCAGGGGGCCGGCGAGCAGTACTTC.

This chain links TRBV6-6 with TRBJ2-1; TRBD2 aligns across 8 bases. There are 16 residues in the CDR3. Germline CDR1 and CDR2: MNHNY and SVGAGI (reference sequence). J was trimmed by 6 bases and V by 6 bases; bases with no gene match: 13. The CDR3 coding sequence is TGTGCCAGCAGGTTACCCCTAAGCGGGGGTATCAATGAGCAGTTCTTC. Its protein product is CASRLPLSGGINEQFF.

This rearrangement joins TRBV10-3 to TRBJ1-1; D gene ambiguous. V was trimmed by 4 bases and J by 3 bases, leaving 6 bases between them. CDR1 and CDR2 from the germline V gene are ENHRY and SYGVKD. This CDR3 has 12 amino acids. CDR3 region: CAISATDTEAFF. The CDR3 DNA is TGTGCCATCAGTGCAACAGACACTGAAGCTTTCTTT.

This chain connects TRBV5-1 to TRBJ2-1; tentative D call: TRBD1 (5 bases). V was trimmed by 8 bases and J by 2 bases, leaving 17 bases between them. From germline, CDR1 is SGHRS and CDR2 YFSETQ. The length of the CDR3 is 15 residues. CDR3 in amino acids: CASTLDTSTYNEQFF. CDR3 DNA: TGCGCCAGTACACTGGACACGTCAACCTACAATGAGCAGTTCTTC.

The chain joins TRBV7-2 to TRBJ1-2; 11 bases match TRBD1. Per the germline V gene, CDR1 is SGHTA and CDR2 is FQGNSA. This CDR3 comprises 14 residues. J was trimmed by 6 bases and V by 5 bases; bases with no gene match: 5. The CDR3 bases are TGTGCCAGCAGCACCGGACAGGGGGCAAATGGCTACACCTTC. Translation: CASSTGQGANGYTF.

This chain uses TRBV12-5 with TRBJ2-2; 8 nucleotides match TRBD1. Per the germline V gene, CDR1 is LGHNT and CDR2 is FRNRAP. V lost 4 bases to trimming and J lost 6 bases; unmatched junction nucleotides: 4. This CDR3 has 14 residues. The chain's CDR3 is CASGSSGGPGELFF. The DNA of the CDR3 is TGTGCTAGTGGTTCTTCAGGGGGCCCCGGGGAGCTGTTTTTT. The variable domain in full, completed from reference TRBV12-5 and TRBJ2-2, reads DARVTQTPRHKVTEMGQEVTMRCQPILGHNTVFWYRQTMMQGLELLAYFRNRAPLDDSGMPKDRFSAEMPDATLATLKIQPSEPRDSAVYFCASGSSGGPGELFFGEGSRLTVL.

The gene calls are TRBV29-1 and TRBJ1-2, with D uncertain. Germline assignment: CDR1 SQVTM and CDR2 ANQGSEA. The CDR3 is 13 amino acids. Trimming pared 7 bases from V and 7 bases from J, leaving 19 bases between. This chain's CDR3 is CSARAGGSSGYTF. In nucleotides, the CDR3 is TGCAGCGCCAGAGCAGGCGGAAGCTCTGGCTACACCTTC.

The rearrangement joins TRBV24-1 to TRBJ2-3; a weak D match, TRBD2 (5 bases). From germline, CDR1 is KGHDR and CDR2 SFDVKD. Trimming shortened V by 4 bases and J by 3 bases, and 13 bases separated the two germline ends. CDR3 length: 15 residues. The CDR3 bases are TGTGCCACCAGTGACGCCCGGCTAGCAACAGATACGCAGTATTTT. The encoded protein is CATSDARLATDTQYF.

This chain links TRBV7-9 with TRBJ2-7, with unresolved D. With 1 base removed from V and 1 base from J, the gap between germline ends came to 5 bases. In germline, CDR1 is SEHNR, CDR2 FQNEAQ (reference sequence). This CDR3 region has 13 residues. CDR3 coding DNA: TGTGCCAGCAGCTTAGGGGTTTCCTACGAGCAGTACTTC. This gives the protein CASSLGVSYEQYF.

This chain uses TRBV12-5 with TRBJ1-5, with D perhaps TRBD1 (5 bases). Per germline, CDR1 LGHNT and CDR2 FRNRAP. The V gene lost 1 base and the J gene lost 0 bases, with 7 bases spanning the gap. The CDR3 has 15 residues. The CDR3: CASGLDRSSNQPQHF. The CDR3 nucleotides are TGTGCTAGTGGTTTGGACAGGAGTAGCAATCAGCCCCAGCATTTT.

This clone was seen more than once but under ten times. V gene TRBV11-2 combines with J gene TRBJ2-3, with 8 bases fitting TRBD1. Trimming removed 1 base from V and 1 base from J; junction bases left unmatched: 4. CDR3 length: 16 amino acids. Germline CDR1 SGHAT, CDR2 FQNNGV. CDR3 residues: CASSLAGGTGTDTQYF. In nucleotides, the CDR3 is TGTGCCAGCAGCTTAGCAGGGGGCACCGGCACAGATACGCAGTATTTT.

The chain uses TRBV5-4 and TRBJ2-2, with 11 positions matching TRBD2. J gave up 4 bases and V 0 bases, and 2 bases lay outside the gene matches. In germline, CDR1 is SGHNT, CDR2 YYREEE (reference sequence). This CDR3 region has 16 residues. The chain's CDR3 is CASSLGLAGGTGELFF. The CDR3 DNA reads TGTGCCAGCAGCTTGGGGCTAGCGGGAGGCACCGGGGAGCTGTTTTTT. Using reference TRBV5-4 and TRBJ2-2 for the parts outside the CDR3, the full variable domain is ETGVTQSPTHLIKTRGQQVTLRCSSQSGHNTVSWYQQALGQGPQFIFQYYREEENGRGNFPPRFSGLQFPNYSSELNVNALELDDSALYLCASSLGLAGGTGELFFGEGSRLTVL.

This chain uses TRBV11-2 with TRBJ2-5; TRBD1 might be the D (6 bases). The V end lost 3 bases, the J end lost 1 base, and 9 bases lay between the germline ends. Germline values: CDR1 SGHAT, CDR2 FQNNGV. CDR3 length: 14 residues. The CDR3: CASSLVQGQETQYF. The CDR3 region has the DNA TGTGCCAGCAGCTTGGTACAGGGCCAAGAGACCCAGTACTTC.

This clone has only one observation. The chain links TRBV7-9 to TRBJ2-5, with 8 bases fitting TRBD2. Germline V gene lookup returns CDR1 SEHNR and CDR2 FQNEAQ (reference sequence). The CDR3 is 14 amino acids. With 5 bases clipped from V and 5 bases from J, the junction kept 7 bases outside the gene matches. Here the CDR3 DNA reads TGTGCCAGCAGCGGTGGACTAGCATTGGAGACCCAGTACTTC. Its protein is CASSGGLALETQYF.

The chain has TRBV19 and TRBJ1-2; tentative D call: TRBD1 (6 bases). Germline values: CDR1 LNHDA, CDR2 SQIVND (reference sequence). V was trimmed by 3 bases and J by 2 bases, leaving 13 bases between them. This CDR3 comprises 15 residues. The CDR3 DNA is TGTGCCAGTAGTATTAGCCGGGGGCGAAACTATGGCTACACCTTC. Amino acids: CASSISRGRNYGYTF.